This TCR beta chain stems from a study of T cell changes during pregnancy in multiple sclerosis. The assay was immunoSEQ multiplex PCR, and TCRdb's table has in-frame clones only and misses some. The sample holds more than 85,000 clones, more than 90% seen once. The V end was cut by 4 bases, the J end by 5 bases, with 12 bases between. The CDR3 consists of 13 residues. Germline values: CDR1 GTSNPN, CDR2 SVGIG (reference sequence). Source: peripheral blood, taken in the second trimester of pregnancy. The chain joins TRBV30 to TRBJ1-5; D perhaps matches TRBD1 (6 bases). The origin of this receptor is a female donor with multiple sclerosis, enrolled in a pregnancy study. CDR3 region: CAWTTGADQPQHF. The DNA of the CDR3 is TGTGCCTGGACGACAGGAGCCGATCAGCCCCAGCATTTT.